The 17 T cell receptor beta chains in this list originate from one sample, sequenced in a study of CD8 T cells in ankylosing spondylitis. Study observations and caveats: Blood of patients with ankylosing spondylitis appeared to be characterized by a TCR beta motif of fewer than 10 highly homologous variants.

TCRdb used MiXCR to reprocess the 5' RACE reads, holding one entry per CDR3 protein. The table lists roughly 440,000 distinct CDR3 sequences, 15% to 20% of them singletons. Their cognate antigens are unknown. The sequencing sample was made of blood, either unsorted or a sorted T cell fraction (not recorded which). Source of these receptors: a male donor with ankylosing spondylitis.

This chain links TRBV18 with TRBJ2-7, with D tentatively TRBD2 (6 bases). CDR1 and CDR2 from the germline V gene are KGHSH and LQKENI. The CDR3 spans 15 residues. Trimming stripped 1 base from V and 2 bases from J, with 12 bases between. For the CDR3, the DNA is TGTGCCAGCTCACCACGGGGGACTCAAACCTACGAGCAGTACTTC. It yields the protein CASSPRGTQTYEQYF.

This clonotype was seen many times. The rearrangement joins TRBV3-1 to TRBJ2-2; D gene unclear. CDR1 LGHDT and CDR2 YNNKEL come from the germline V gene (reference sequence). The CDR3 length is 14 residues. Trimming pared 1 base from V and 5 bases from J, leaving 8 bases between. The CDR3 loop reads CASSQGSGTGELFF. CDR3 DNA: TGTGCCAGCAGCCAAGGGTCCGGGACCGGGGAGCTGTTTTTT. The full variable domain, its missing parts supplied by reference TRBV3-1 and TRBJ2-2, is DTAVSQTPKYLVTQMGNDKSIKCEQNLGHDTMYWYKQDSKKFLKIMFSYNNKELIINETVPNRFSPKSPDKAHLNLHINSLELGDSAVYFCASSQGSGTGELFFGEGSRLTVL.

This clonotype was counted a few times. CDR3: CSVVVWGTGELFF. The CDR3 DNA reads TGCAGCGTTGTGGTTTGGGGGACCGGGGAGCTGTTTTTT. The gene calls are TRBV29-1 and TRBJ2-2, with D tentatively TRBD1 or TRBD2 (5 bases each). Germline assignment: CDR1 SQVTM and CDR2 ANQGSEA. The germline V and J ends were trimmed by 4 bases and 5 bases, with 11 bases remaining between them. The CDR3 is 13 amino acids.

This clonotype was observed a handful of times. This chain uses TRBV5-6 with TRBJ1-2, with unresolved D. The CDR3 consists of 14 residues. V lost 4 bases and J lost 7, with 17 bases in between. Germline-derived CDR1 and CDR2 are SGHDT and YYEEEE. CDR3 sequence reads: CASSPTRALSGYTF. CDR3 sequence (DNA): TGTGCCAGCAGCCCAACGAGGGCCCTCTCTGGCTACACCTTC. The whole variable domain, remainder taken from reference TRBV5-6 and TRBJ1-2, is DAGVTQSPTHLIKTRGQQVTLRCSPKSGHDTVSWYQQALGQGPQFIFQYYEEEERQRGNFPDRFSGHQFPNYSSELNVNALLLGDSALYLCASSPTRALSGYTFGSGTRLTVV.

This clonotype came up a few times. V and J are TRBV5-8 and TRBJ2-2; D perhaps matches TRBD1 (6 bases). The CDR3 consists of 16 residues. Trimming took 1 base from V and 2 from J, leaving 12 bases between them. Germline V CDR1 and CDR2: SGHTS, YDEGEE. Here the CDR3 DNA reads TGTGCCAGCAGCTTGCAAGGGACACTTAACACCGGGGAGCTGTTTTTT. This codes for CASSLQGTLNTGELFF. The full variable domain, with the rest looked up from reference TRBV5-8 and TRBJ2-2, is EAGVTQSPTHLIKTRGQQATLRCSPISGHTSVYWYQQALGLGLQFLLWYDEGEERNRGNFPPRFSGRQFPNYSSELNVNALELEDSALYLCASSLQGTLNTGELFFGEGSRLTVL.

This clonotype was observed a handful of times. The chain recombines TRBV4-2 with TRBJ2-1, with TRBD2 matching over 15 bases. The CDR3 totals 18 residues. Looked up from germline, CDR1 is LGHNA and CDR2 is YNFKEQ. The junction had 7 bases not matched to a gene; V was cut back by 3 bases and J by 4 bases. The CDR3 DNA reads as TGTGCCAGCAGCCACGGACTAGCGGGAGGGTGGGGGTACAATGAGCAGTTCTTC. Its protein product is CASSHGLAGGWGYNEQFF.

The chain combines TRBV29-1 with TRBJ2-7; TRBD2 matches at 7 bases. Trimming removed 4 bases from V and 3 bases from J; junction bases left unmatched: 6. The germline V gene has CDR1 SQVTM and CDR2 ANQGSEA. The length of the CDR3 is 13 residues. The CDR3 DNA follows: TGCAGCGTTGGGGGGGGACGGAGCTACGAGCAGTACTTC. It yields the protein CSVGGGRSYEQYF.

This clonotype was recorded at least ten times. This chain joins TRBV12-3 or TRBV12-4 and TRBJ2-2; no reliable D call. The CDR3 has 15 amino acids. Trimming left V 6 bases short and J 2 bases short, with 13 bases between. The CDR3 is CASSLPPGNTGELFF. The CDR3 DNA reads TGTGCCAGCAGCCTACCCCCCGGAAACACCGGGGAGCTGTTTTTT.

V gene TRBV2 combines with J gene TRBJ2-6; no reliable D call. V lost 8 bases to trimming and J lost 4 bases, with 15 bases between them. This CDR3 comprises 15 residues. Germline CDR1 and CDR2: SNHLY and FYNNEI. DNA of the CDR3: TGTGCCAGCTCCACGACCCGGTCCGGGGCCAACGTCCTGACTTTC. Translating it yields CASSTTRSGANVLTF. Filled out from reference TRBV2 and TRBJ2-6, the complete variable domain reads EPEVTQTPSHQVTQMGQEVILRCVPISNHLYFYWYRQILGQKVEFLVSFYNNEISEKSEIFDDQFSVERPDGSNFTLKIRSTKLEDSAMYFCASSTTRSGANVLTFGAGSRLTVL.

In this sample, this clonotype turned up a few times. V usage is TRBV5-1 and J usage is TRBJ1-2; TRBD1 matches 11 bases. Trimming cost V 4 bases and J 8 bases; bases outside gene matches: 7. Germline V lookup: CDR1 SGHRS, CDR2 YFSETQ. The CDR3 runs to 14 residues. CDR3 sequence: CASSTGQGGRGYTF. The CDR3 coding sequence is TGCGCCAGCAGCACGGGACAGGGGGGTCGAGGCTACACCTTC. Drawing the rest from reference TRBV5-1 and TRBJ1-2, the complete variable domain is KAGVTQTPRYLIKTRGQQVTLSCSPISGHRSVSWYQQTPGQGLQFLFEYFSETQRNKGNFPGRFSGRQFSNSRSEMNVSTLELGDSALYLCASSTGQGGRGYTFGSGTRLTVV.

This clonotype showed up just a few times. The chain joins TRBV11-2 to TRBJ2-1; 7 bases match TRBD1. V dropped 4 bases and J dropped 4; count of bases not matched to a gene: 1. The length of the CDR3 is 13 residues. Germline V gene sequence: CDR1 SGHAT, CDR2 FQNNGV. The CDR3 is CASSYRGYNEQFF. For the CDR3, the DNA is TGTGCCAGCAGCTACAGGGGTTACAATGAGCAGTTCTTC.

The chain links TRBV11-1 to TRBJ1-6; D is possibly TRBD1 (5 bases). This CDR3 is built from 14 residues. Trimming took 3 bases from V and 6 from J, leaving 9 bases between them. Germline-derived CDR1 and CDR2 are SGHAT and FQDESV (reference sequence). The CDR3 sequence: CASSFGHINSPLHF. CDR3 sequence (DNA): TGTGCCAGCAGCTTCGGACATATTAATTCACCCCTCCACTTT.

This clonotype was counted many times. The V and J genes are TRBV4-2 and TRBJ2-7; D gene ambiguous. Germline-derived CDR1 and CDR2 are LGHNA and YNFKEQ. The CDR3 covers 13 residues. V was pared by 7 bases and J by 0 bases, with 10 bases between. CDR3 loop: CASTSYDSYEQYF. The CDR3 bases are TGTGCCAGCACTTCGTATGACTCCTACGAGCAGTACTTC.

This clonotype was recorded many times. This CDR3 is CASSLEVGATGQYF. CDR3 DNA: TGTGCCAGCAGTTTAGAGGTGGGGGCTACGGGGCAGTACTTC. The chain joins TRBV12-3 or TRBV12-4 to TRBJ2-7, with D possibly TRBD1 on 6 matching bases. With 1 base removed from V and 9 bases from J, the gap between germline ends came to 16 bases. This CDR3 region has 14 residues.

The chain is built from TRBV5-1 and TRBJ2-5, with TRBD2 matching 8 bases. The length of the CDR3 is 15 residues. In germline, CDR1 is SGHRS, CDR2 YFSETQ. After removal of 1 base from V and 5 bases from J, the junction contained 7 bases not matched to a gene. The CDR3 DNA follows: TGCGCCAGCAGCTTGATCCCCCAGCGGGAGGAGACCCAGTACTTC. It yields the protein CASSLIPQREETQYF. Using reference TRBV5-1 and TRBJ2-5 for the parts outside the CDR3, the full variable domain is KAGVTQTPRYLIKTRGQQVTLSCSPISGHRSVSWYQQTPGQGLQFLFEYFSETQRNKGNFPGRFSGRQFSNSRSEMNVSTLELGDSALYLCASSLIPQREETQYFGPGTRLLVL.

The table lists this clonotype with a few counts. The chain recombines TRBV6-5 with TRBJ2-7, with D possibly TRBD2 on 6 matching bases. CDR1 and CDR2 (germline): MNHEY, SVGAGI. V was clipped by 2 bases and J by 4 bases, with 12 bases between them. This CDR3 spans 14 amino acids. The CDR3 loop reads CASSYRTRGYEQYF. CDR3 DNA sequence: TGTGCCAGCAGTTACAGGACGCGGGGTTACGAGCAGTACTTC.

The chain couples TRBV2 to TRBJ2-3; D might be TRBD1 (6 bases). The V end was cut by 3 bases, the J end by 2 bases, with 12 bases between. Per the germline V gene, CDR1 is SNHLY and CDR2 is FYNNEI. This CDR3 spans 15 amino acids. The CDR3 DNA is TGTGCCAGCAGTGATTCCGGGGACACCACAGATACGCAGTATTTT. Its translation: CASSDSGDTTDTQYF.